This T cell receptor (beta chain) was sequenced for a study of T cell responses to AZD1222 COVID-19 vaccine. V lost 3 bases to trimming and J lost 2 bases, with 12 bases between them. CDR3 size: 15 residues. Looked up from germline, CDR1 is MNHEY and CDR2 is SMNVEV (reference sequence). Sequencing was performed with immunoSEQ multiplex PCR; in TCRdb, only in-frame clones are kept and a portion is missing. The sample includes approximately 140,000 clones, around 90% of them seen just once. Details on this clone: Its cognate antigen is unknown.

Study observations and caveats: Females outnumbered males among donors, who were mostly white British; clonal diversity was possibly underestimated. At study baseline, merely several AZD1222 recipients were seropositive.

The TCR was taken from an adult in good health. V is TRBV27 and J is TRBJ2-3, with D hard to call. The sequenced sample was peripheral blood, obtained on day 0 of AZD1222 vaccination. As DNA, the CDR3 is TGTGCCAGCAGTTTGGTCCTCGGCGACACAGATACGCAGTATTTT. Translated: CASSLVLGDTDTQYF.